Below are 12 T cell receptor beta chains sequenced from a single sample in a study of cytomegalovirus exposure and HLA in healthy donors. The PCR was carried out with 60 Vbeta primers and 13 Jbeta primers. This table comes from immunoSEQ multiplex PCR, and its TCRdb copy is limited to in-frame clones, with some not included. The sample totals approximately 170,000 clones; its top ten clones hold 0.79%. Specimen: PBMCs. These receptors originate from a woman aged 18-29 years in good health and CMV-seropositive.

The CDR3 sequence is CASSLYRGEKLFF. The CDR3 DNA reads as TGTGCCAGCAGCTTGTACAGGGGTGAAAAACTGTTTTTT. The chain joins TRBV5-4 to TRBJ1-4; 7 nucleotides match TRBD1. The CDR3 contains 13 residues. Trimming took 1 base from V and 7 from J; bases not matched to a gene: 1. The germline CDR1 and CDR2 sequences are SGHNT and YYREEE (reference sequence).

This chain uses TRBV6-6 with TRBJ1-1, with D unresolved. This CDR3 comprises 15 residues. The V end was cut by 2 bases, the J end by 4 bases, with 14 bases between. CDR1 is MNHNY, CDR2 SVGAGI, per germline (reference sequence). The CDR3 sequence: CASSYTDGMGTEAFF. The CDR3, as DNA: TGTGCCAGCAGTTACACTGACGGGATGGGCACTGAAGCTTTCTTT.

V and J are TRBV10-3 and TRBJ2-7; tentatively, D is TRBD2 (7 bases). Germline V gene sequence: CDR1 ENHRY, CDR2 SYGVKD. The length of the CDR3 is 15 residues. With 2 bases removed from V and 4 bases from J, the gap between germline ends came to 15 bases. The CDR3 nucleotides are TGTGCCATCAGTGAGCGGGGGGCCACCACTTACGAGCAGTACTTC. Its translation is CAISERGATTYEQYF.

The chain employs TRBV9 and TRBJ2-3; 7 bases match TRBD1. Germline V CDR1 and CDR2: SGDLS, YYNGEE. The CDR3 length is 16 residues. The V and J ends lost 0 bases and 5 bases, in that order; junction bases with no gene match: 9. The CDR3 region is CASSVGSGRGIDTQYF. The CDR3 nucleotides are TGTGCCAGCAGCGTAGGGTCAGGCAGGGGGATAGATACGCAGTATTTT.

The gene calls are TRBV4-1 and TRBJ1-2; 8 bases agree with TRBD1. Losses at the gene ends were 1 base for V and 11 bases for J; bases not matched to a gene: 3. The CDR3 is made up of 12 amino acids. Germline V lookup: CDR1 MGHRA, CDR2 YSYEKL. CDR3 protein: CASSQAGTGYTF. CDR3 bases: TGCGCCAGCAGCCAAGCCGGGACAGGATACACCTTC.

V is TRBV2 and J is TRBJ2-3, with D unclear. The ends were cut back, 4 bases at V and 2 bases at J, with 7 bases in the middle. Germline V gene lookup returns CDR1 SNHLY and CDR2 FYNNEI. The CDR3 contains 13 residues. DNA for the CDR3: TGTGCCAGCAGTGTGGAGTTCACAGATACGCAGTATTTT. Translating gives CASSVEFTDTQYF.

CDR3 coding DNA: TGCGCCAGCAGCCAAATCTCGGCGGGGGGGCGGGGTGAGCAGTTCTTC. Translating it yields CASSQISAGGRGEQFF. The genes are TRBV4-1 and TRBJ2-1; the match to TRBD2 covers 9 bases. The CDR3 is 16 amino acids. The germline gives CDR1 MGHRA, CDR2 YSYEKL. After removal of 2 bases from V and 9 bases from J, the junction contained 11 bases not matched to a gene.

V gene TRBV27 combines with J gene TRBJ2-1; 10 bases are a match to TRBD2. The V gene's germline CDR1 is MNHEY and CDR2 SMNVEV (reference sequence). V lost 7 bases and J lost 5; bases outside the gene matches: 2. The CDR3 contains 13 residues. The CDR3 sequence: CASKLAGHNEQFF. The CDR3, as DNA: TGTGCCAGCAAACTAGCGGGGCACAATGAGCAGTTCTTC.

The chain is built from TRBV13 and TRBJ2-7, with D possibly being TRBD1 (7 bases). The CDR3 extends over 15 amino acids. Germline values: CDR1 PRHDT, CDR2 FYEKMQ (reference sequence). The V and J ends lost 5 bases and 1 base respectively, with 15 bases between them. This CDR3 is CASSARDSGSYEQYF. CDR3 bases: TGTGCCAGCAGCGCCCGGGACAGCGGGTCCTACGAGCAGTACTTC.

The gene calls are TRBV11-3 and TRBJ1-1; TRBD1 matches 8 bases. The CDR3 is made up of 13 amino acids. Trimming at V came to 6 bases and at J to 2 bases, leaving 2 bases not matched to a gene. Germline CDR1 and CDR2: SGHNT and YENEEA. The CDR3 DNA is TGTGCCAGCAGGACAGGGGCTAACACTGAAGCTTTCTTT. Translated: CASRTGANTEAFF.

The chain carries TRBV7-8 and TRBJ1-2; 7 bases map to TRBD1. This CDR3 contains 15 residues. Per germline, CDR1 SGHVS and CDR2 FQNEAQ. Trimming removed 5 bases from V and 7 bases from J; junction bases left unmatched: 13. The CDR3 DNA follows: TGTGCCAGCAGCCTAGAACAGGGGCTCCCTTCTGGCTACACCTTC. Protein sequence: CASSLEQGLPSGYTF.

The V and J genes are TRBV7-2 and TRBJ1-2; 7 nucleotides line up with TRBD1. V lost 5 bases, J lost 2 bases, and 5 bases stayed unmatched. CDR3 length equals 14 residues. Per the germline V gene, CDR1 is SGHTA and CDR2 is FQGNSA. The CDR3 sequence is CASSPGQVNYGYTF. DNA of the CDR3: TGTGCCAGCAGCCCCGGACAGGTGAACTATGGCTACACCTTC. Full variable domain (outside the CDR3, taken from reference TRBV7-2 and TRBJ1-2): GAGVSQSPSNKVTEKGKDVELRCDPISGHTALYWYRQSLGQGLEFLIYFQGNSAPDKSGLPSDRFSAERTGGSVSTLTIQRTQQEDSAVYLCASSPGQVNYGYTFGSGTRLTVV.